This T cell receptor beta chain stems from a study of control samples from healthy donors and cancer patients. Germline V gene lookup returns CDR1 MNHNY and CDR2 SVGAGI (reference sequence). V dropped 6 bases and J dropped 3; count of bases not matched to a gene: 23. The CDR3 extends over 20 amino acids. Profiled with immunoSEQ multiplex PCR; TCRdb holds only in-frame clones, not every one. The table lists 75,000 to 95,000 clones, 90% of them singletons. This clone appeared once. The chain employs TRBV6-6 and TRBJ1-5, with 7 bases lining up with TRBD1. The specimen was blood. The sequence came from a woman between 18 and 30 years old in good health. This chain's CDR3 is CASSKVGGQTVPTTNQPQHF. CDR3 in DNA: TGTGCCAGCAGCAAGGTAGGGGGACAGACAGTTCCAACCACCAATCAGCCCCAGCATTTT.